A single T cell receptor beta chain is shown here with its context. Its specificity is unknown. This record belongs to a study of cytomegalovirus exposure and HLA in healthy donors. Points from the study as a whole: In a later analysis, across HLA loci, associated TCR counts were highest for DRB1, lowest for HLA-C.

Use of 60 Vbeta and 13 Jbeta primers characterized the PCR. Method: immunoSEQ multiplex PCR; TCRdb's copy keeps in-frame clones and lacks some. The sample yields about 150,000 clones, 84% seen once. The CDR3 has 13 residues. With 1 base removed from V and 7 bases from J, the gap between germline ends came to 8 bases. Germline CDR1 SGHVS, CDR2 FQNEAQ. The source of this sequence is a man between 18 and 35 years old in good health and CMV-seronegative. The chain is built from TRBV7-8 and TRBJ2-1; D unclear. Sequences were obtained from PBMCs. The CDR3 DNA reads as TGTGCCAGCAGCTTAGTTCCCAGAAATGAGCAGTTCTTC. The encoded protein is CASSLVPRNEQFF.